Given below is one TCR beta chain in context. Its antigen is currently unknown. Germline V CDR1 and CDR2: SGHAT, FQDESV (reference sequence). The CDR3 extends over 14 amino acids. Unmatched junction bases numbered 14, after V lost 5 bases and J lost 11 bases. The data were obtained in a study of CD8 T cells in ankylosing spondylitis. Study outcomes and limitations: Prior work had noted some motif variants in reactive arthritis blood and synovial fluid. The study identified a TCR beta motif of fewer than 10 highly homologous variants that appeared characteristic of ankylosing spondylitis blood. Reportedly, matched ankylosing spondylitis synovial fluid was significantly enriched for disease-linked clones.

One entry per CDR3 protein results from TCRdb running MiXCR on the 5' RACE reads. The repertoire holds 290,000 or so distinct CDR3 sequences, about a fifth seen once, with 3.5% in the top ten. The chain combines TRBV11-1 with TRBJ1-1; the match to TRBD1 covers 7 bases. This TCR came from a female donor with ankylosing spondylitis or in good health (not recorded which). Sequenced sample: blood, either unsorted or a sorted T cell fraction (not recorded which). CDR3: CASSKGQRGLEAFF. CDR3 bases: TGTGCCAGCAGCAAGGGACAGCGGGGACTGGAGGCTTTCTTT.